The 12 T cell receptor beta chains presented below share a single source sample, sequenced in a study of blood T cell repertoires in COVID-19. Here immunoSEQ multiplex PCR was the method, and the copy in TCRdb shows in-frame clones only, minus some. The table lists about 330,000 clones, roughly nine tenths of them singletons, with approximately 5% in the top ten. The sample taken for sequencing was PBMCs or T cells enriched from blood (not recorded which). The receptors originated from a woman aged 30 to 39 who had recovered from COVID-19.

This sequence joins TRBV6-5 and TRBJ2-2, with D tentatively TRBD1 (6 bases). The CDR3 is made up of 14 amino acids. Germline V lookup: CDR1 MNHEY, CDR2 SVGAGI. V gave up 6 bases and J gave up 4 bases, with 12 bases separating them. The DNA of the CDR3 is TGTGCCAGCAGAGGGGGACCGAGCACCGGGGAGCTGTTTTTT. It encodes CASRGGPSTGELFF.

The CDR3 sequence: CAWSAVGAQGTEAFF. For the CDR3, the DNA is TGTGCCTGGAGTGCCGTAGGGGCCCAGGGGACTGAAGCTTTCTTT. V and J are TRBV30 and TRBJ1-1; perhaps TRBD1 as D (6 bases). The germline V gene encodes CDR1 GTSNPN and CDR2 SVGIG (reference sequence). The CDR3 contains 15 residues. Trimming stripped 1 base from V and 5 bases from J, with 17 bases between.

The chain carries TRBV6-5 and TRBJ1-2; the D gene is possibly TRBD1 (5 bases). CDR1 and CDR2 from the germline V gene are MNHEY and SVGAGI. This CDR3 is 13 amino acids long. The V end was cut by 7 bases, the J end by 6 bases, with 15 bases between. Here the CDR3 reads CASKGGVGDGYTF. The CDR3 nucleotides read TGTGCCAGCAAGGGCGGGGTGGGGGATGGCTACACCTTC.

To note about this clone: The junction shows a germline mismatch at one end, possibly a read error. The chain employs TRBV11-2 and TRBJ1-2; tentatively, D is TRBD1 (6 bases). CDR1 and CDR2 (germline): SGHAT, FQNNGV. The CDR3 runs 12 residues. CDR3 DNA sequence: TGTGCCAGCAGCACCGGACAGTTAGCCGACCACTTC. Translated: CASSTGQLADHF.

The chain is built from TRBV7-9 and TRBJ1-1; perhaps TRBD1 as D (5 bases). Trimming took 5 bases from V and 7 from J, leaving 14 bases between them. This CDR3 has 13 amino acids. Germline CDR1 reads SEHNR; CDR2 reads FQNEAQ (reference sequence). CDR3: CASSGGGIHEAFF. The DNA for the CDR3 is TGTGCCAGCAGCGGGGGAGGAATCCATGAAGCTTTCTTT.

This chain uses TRBV5-1 with TRBJ2-1; the match to TRBD2 covers 8 bases. The germline V gene encodes CDR1 SGHRS and CDR2 YFSETQ. V shed 0 bases and J 6 bases; nucleotides not matched to a gene: 11. The CDR3 spans 17 residues. DNA for the CDR3: TGCGCCAGCAGCTTGGGAAGGACTAGCCGGACCCTCAATGAGCAGTTCTTC. Translation: CASSLGRTSRTLNEQFF.

This clone was seen a single time. The chain joins TRBV6-4 to TRBJ1-2, with 7 nucleotides matching TRBD1. The V segment lost 4 bases and the J segment 4 bases; nucleotides outside the gene matches: 6. Germline V gene lookup returns CDR1 MRHNA and CDR2 SNTAGT. CDR3 size: 14 residues. CDR3 in DNA: TGTGCCAGCAGTGCCTCGACAGGGAGCTATGGCTACACCTTC. Translated: CASSASTGSYGYTF.

The V and J genes are TRBV6-5 and TRBJ2-1; 7 bases map to TRBD1. V was pared by 10 bases and J by 7 bases, with 10 bases of the junction left unmatched. The CDR3 consists of 13 residues. Germline V lookup: CDR1 MNHEY, CDR2 SVGAGI. The CDR3 DNA sequence: TGTGCCACCCTTGGGGACAGCCAAAATGAGCAGTTCTTC. Its protein is CATLGDSQNEQFF.

The V call is TRBV6-5, the J call TRBJ2-1, with D possibly TRBD1 on 6 matching bases. V gave up 7 bases and J gave up 7 bases, with 20 bases separating them. Germline V lookup: CDR1 MNHEY, CDR2 SVGAGI. There are 15 residues in the CDR3. In DNA form, the CDR3 reads TGTGCCAGCACCCACCGGGACACGGCGATTAATGAGCAGTTCTTC. Residues: CASTHRDTAINEQFF.

This chain connects TRBV25-1 to TRBJ1-2; no definite D call. The CDR3 is made up of 15 amino acids. V lost 2 bases and J lost 4, with 14 bases in between. Germline V gene sequence: CDR1 MGHDK, CDR2 SYGVNS. The CDR3 region is CASSETGYEIYGYTF. CDR3 bases: TGTGCCAGCAGTGAAACGGGGTACGAGATCTATGGCTACACCTTC.

The V call is TRBV6-4, the J call TRBJ2-1, with 7 bases identical to TRBD2. The length of the CDR3 is 15 residues. Germline CDR1 reads MRHNA; CDR2 reads SNTAGT. Trimming removed 2 bases from V and 1 base from J; junction bases left unmatched: 2. The CDR3 sequence is CASSDGGGSYNEQFF. For the CDR3, the DNA is TGTGCCAGCAGTGACGGGGGGGGTTCCTACAATGAGCAGTTCTTC.

The DNA for the CDR3 is TGTGCCAGTAGTCTCTCTGGAAACACCATATATTTT. Translated, it gives CASSLSGNTIYF. V is TRBV19 and J is TRBJ1-3; no clear D. The length of the CDR3 is 12 residues. Trimming shortened V by 5 bases and J by 0 bases, and 2 bases separated the two germline ends. Looked up from germline, CDR1 is LNHDA and CDR2 is SQIVND (reference sequence).